This is a list of T cell receptor beta chains from one sample in a study of T-cell reconstitution after alpha-beta-depleted transplantation in children. Each CDR3 protein gets one entry after TCRdb re-called the PCR reads with MiXCR. The table has hundreds of thousands of distinct CDR3 sequences, roughly 23% seen once; the top ten hold roughly an eighth. Specimen: PBMCs, mostly from graft donor cells, collected 360 days after TCRalphabeta/CD19-depleted stem cell transplant. The origin of the receptors is a boy younger than two who had a stem cell transplant for acute myeloid leukemia, so the T cells may come from the graft donor. The CDR3 runs from the conserved cysteine through the conserved F or W. A D gene is named only where the DNA matches it firmly. The size field is filled for only some rows; it gives once, few, many or a size class.

D	size	V	J	CDR3	DNA
TRBD2	many	TRBV7-2	TRBJ2-3	CASSLTPSGGPSTDTQYF	TGTGCCAGCAGCTTAACGCCTAGCGGGGGGCCTAGCACAGATACGCAGTATTTT
-	few	TRBV7-2	TRBJ2-1	CASSSAGFADYNEQFF	TGTGCCAGCAGCTCAGCAGGGTTCGCCGACTACAATGAGCAGTTCTTC
-	few	TRBV15	TRBJ1-1	CATSRVRTGETEAFF	TGTGCCACCAGCAGAGTTCGTACGGGGGAGACTGAAGCTTTCTTT
-	few	TRBV29-1	TRBJ2-3	CSVALTHGDTQYF	TGCAGCGTTGCCCTCACGCATGGAGATACGCAGTATTTT
-	-	TRBV20-1	TRBJ2-1	CSALHSGTSKQFF	TGCAGTGCTCTTCACTCCGGGACTTCTAAGCAGTTCTTC
-	many	TRBV28	TRBJ1-4	CASRKTRVEKLFF	TGTGCCAGCCGAAAGACCAGGGTGGAAAAACTGTTTTTT
-	-	TRBV7-6	TRBJ2-7	CASSLETASSYEQYF	TGTGCCAGCAGCTTAGAGACAGCTAGCTCCTACGAGCAGTACTTC
-	-	TRBV10-3	TRBJ2-1	CAISESYRGAPFF	TGTGCCATCAGTGAGTCTTACCGGGGGGCTCCGTTCTTC
-	many	TRBV12-3/TRBV12-4	TRBJ2-4	CASSSVRGRNIQYF	TGTGCCAGCAGTTCCGTCAGGGGCAGGAACATTCAGTACTTC
TRBD1	-	TRBV24-1	TRBJ2-5	CASASRDRQETQYF	TGTGCCAGCGCCTCCCGGGACAGGCAAGAGACCCAGTACTTC
TRBD2	few	TRBV5-5	TRBJ2-1	CASSWGLAGGQLNNEQFF	TGTGCCAGCAGCTGGGGACTAGCGGGGGGCCAACTGAACAATGAGCAGTTCTTC
-	-	TRBV6-5	TRBJ1-2	CASSYPGDKTNYGYTF	TGTGCCAGCAGTTACCCGGGGGACAAAACTAACTATGGCTACACCTTC
TRBD2	few	TRBV6-2/TRBV6-3	TRBJ2-2	CATNGLGDTGELFF	TGTGCCACCAACGGACTAGGGGACACCGGGGAGCTGTTTTTT
TRBD2	few	TRBV6-5	TRBJ2-3	CASSWGLAGTDTQYF	TGTGCCAGCAGTTGGGGACTAGCGGGCACAGATACGCAGTATTTT
TRBD1	-	TRBV29-1	TRBJ2-3	CSVESRTGAADTQYF	TGCAGCGTCGAAAGTCGGACAGGGGCCGCAGATACGCAGTATTTT
-	few	TRBV10-3	TRBJ1-3	CAISEVLSGNTIYF	TGTGCCATCAGTGAGGTTCTATCTGGAAACACCATATATTTT
TRBD2	few	TRBV12-3/TRBV12-4	TRBJ2-1	CASSLIGGARNEQFF	TGTGCCAGCAGTTTGATCGGGGGGGCCAGGAATGAGCAGTTCTTC
-	-	TRBV12-3/TRBV12-4	TRBJ2-3	CASRGRHTDTQYF	TGTGCCAGCAGGGGGAGGCACACAGATACGCAGTATTTT
-	few	TRBV10-3	TRBJ2-3	CAISESGDTDTQYF	TGTGCCATCAGTGAGTCGGGGGACACAGATACGCAGTATTTT
-	many	TRBV6-5	TRBJ2-1	CASSSLAKHGNEQFF	TGTGCCAGCAGTTCCCTGGCTAAGCACGGGAATGAGCAGTTCTTC
-	-	TRBV12-3/TRBV12-4	TRBJ2-1	CASSLWQGNDEQFF	TGTGCCAGCAGTTTATGGCAGGGGAACGATGAGCAGTTCTTC
-	-	TRBV27	TRBJ2-7	CASSRQATYEQYF	TGTGCCAGCAGTAGACAGGCCACCTACGAGCAGTACTTC
TRBD1	many	TRBV29-1	TRBJ1-2	CSTRGQGYGYTF	TGCAGCACCAGAGGACAGGGCTATGGCTACACCTTC
-	-	TRBV7-8	TRBJ1-4	CASSLGRRANEKLFF	TGTGCCAGCAGCTTAGGCAGGCGGGCAAATGAAAAACTGTTTTTT
-	once	TRBV12-3/TRBV12-4	TRBJ1-1	CASSSHQLSTEAFF	TGTGCCAGCAGTTCACACCAATTAAGCACTGAAGCTTTCTTT
TRBD2	-	TRBV12-3/TRBV12-4	TRBJ2-1	CASSFGGGENEQFF	TGTGCCAGCAGTTTCGGGGGGGGGGAGAATGAGCAGTTCTTC
TRBD1	few	TRBV20-1	TRBJ1-5	CSARDRGIRNQPQHF	TGCAGTGCGAGGGACAGGGGAATTAGGAATCAGCCCCAGCATTTT
-	-	TRBV20-1	TRBJ2-5	CSARATEGGTQYF	TGCAGTGCTAGAGCAACCGAAGGAGGGACCCAGTACTTC
TRBD2	few	TRBV20-1	TRBJ2-1	CSAPVPSGASNNEQFF	TGCAGTGCCCCGGTTCCTAGCGGGGCCAGCAACAATGAGCAGTTCTTC
TRBD2	-	TRBV20-1	TRBJ2-5	CSARDLRTSPQETQYF	TGCAGTGCTAGAGACCTCCGGACTAGTCCTCAAGAGACCCAGTACTTC
TRBD1	-	TRBV12-3/TRBV12-4	TRBJ1-5	CASSSTGDNQPQHF	TGTGCCAGCAGCTCGACAGGGGACAATCAGCCCCAGCATTTT
TRBD2	-	TRBV20-1	TRBJ2-3	CSARDVRLAVVEDTQYF	TGCAGTGCTAGAGATGTGAGACTAGCGGTCGTAGAGGATACGCAGTATTTT
-	few	TRBV28	TRBJ1-6	CASSFSGSSYNSPLHF	TGTGCCAGCAGTTTTTCCGGTAGCTCCTATAATTCACCCCTCCACTTT
-	few	TRBV6-1	TRBJ2-3	CASSPHPVEGTDTQYF	TGTGCCAGCAGTCCCCACCCGGTTGAGGGCACAGATACGCAGTATTTT
TRBD2	-	TRBV7-2	TRBJ2-3	CASSLEGSGGTDTQYF	TGTGCCAGCAGCTTAGAAGGGAGCGGGGGCACAGATACGCAGTATTTT
-	few	TRBV20-1	TRBJ2-7	CSARDAGPRYEQYF	TGCAGTGCTAGAGATGCGGGTCCCCGATACGAGCAGTACTTC
-	-	TRBV6-1	TRBJ1-2	CASSTMPPGLGGYTF	TGTGCCAGCAGTACAATGCCCCCGGGCCTAGGGGGCTACACCTTC
-	few	TRBV6-5	TRBJ2-1	CASSYESSYNEQFF	TGTGCCAGCAGTTACGAGAGTTCCTACAATGAGCAGTTCTTC
-	-	TRBV2	TRBJ2-1	CASSAPRRSYNEQFF	TGTGCCAGCAGCGCCCCCAGACGCTCCTACAATGAGCAGTTCTTC
-	few	TRBV20-1	TRBJ1-1	CSARGDRSGTEAFF	TGCAGTGCTAGAGGAGACAGGTCCGGCACTGAAGCTTTCTTT
TRBD1	few	TRBV29-1	TRBJ2-1	CSGGTGIYNEQFF	TGCAGCGGCGGGACAGGGATTTACAATGAGCAGTTCTTC
-	many	TRBV6-1	TRBJ1-6	CASRRGDSYNSPLHF	TGTGCCAGCAGGAGAGGGGACTCCTATAATTCACCCCTCCACTTT
TRBD2	-	TRBV20-1	TRBJ2-1	CSAQRGASSYNEQFF	TGCAGTGCTCAGCGGGGGGCTAGCTCCTACAATGAGCAGTTCTTC
-	few	TRBV29-1	TRBJ2-2	CSADGPNTGELFF	TGCAGCGCGGACGGACCGAACACCGGGGAGCTGTTTTTT
-	few	TRBV10-3	TRBJ1-1	CATSAVSTEAFFFSTEAFF	-
TRBD2	-	TRBV30	TRBJ2-1	CAWSSASGGDRNEQFF	TGTGCCTGGAGCTCAGCCAGCGGGGGGGACCGCAATGAGCAGTTCTTC
-	once	TRBV7-9	TRBJ2-1	CASTPSFSYNEQFF	TGTGCCAGCACCCCTAGCTTCTCCTACAATGAGCAGTTCTTC
-	few	TRBV20-1	TRBJ2-5	CSARDMTPTHSDGETQYF	TGCAGTGCTAGAGATATGACCCCCACCCACAGTGATGGTGAGACCCAGTACTTC
-	-	TRBV5-1	TRBJ2-7	CASSEYEGPYEQYF	TGCGCCAGCAGCGAATACGAGGGACCGTACGAGCAGTACTTC
TRBD1	many	TRBV20-1	TRBJ1-4	CSARPGQGRIREKLFF	TGCAGTGCAAGACCGGGACAGGGGAGGATACGTGAAAAACTGTTTTTT
-	few	TRBV24-1	TRBJ2-2	CATSDLDRFGGELFF	TGTGCCACCAGTGATCTTGACAGATTCGGCGGGGAGCTGTTTTTT
-	-	TRBV24-1	TRBJ2-1	CATSEANHEQFF	TGTGCCACCAGTGAGGCTAATCATGAGCAGTTCTTC
-	few	TRBV28	TRBJ1-5	CASIAQYSNQPQHF	TGTGCCAGCATTGCCCAGTATAGCAATCAGCCCCAGCATTTT